Listed here are 31 T cell receptor beta chains from one sample, sequenced in a study of PD-L1 blockade in urothelial cancer. Time point described: peripheral blood 6 weeks after treatment start. Clones were read by immunoSEQ multiplex PCR, and TCRdb kept only the in-frame ones, dropping some. The repertoire holds more than 35,000 clones, with around 82% as singletons. Sequencing was performed on PBMCs, taken around atezolizumab (anti-PD-L1) treatment. The receptors come from a man between 60 and 75 years old with urothelial cancer.

The V and J genes are TRBV11-1 and TRBJ2-6, with D perhaps TRBD1 (6 bases). The CDR3 covers 17 residues. CDR1 and CDR2 from the germline V gene are SGHAT and FQDESV (reference sequence). Trimming took 2 bases from V and 0 from J, leaving 11 bases between them. The CDR3 DNA reads as TGTGCCAGCAGCTTAAAAACAGGGACCTCTGGGGCCAACGTCCTGACTTTC. Translated: CASSLKTGTSGANVLTF.

The genes are TRBV6-1 and TRBJ2-1; tentative D call: TRBD2 (5 bases). Germline CDR1 is MNHNS and CDR2 is SASEGT. Trimming took 4 bases from V and 6 from J, leaving 13 bases between them. The CDR3 is made up of 14 amino acids. CDR3 protein: CASSGLARLNEQFF. The CDR3 DNA sequence: TGTGCCAGCAGTGGGCTAGCACGCCTCAATGAGCAGTTCTTC.

The rearrangement links TRBV5-1 to TRBJ1-2; tentative D call: TRBD1 (6 bases). This CDR3 comprises 16 residues. V was trimmed by 0 bases and J by 0 bases, leaving 12 bases between them. Germline CDR1 is SGHRS and CDR2 is YFSETQ. In DNA, the CDR3 is TGCGCCAGCAGCTTGGAGGGGACAAGAACTAACTATGGCTACACCTTC. Its protein product is CASSLEGTRTNYGYTF.

The V call is TRBV30, the J call TRBJ2-3, with 7 positions matching TRBD2. From germline, CDR1 is GTSNPN and CDR2 SVGIG (reference sequence). Trimming cost V 1 base and J 3 bases; bases outside gene matches: 4. The CDR3 loop spans 14 amino acids. In DNA, the CDR3 is TGTGCCTGGAGTGATGGGCGGGGGACAGATACGCAGTATTTT. Translation: CAWSDGRGTDTQYF.

This clone came up once. The chain recombines TRBV4-1 with TRBJ2-7, with D perhaps TRBD2 (5 bases). Per the germline V gene, CDR1 is MGHRA and CDR2 is YSYEKL. Trimming left V 0 bases short and J 6 bases short, with 12 bases between. The CDR3 runs 14 residues. The DNA for the CDR3 is TGCGCCAGCAGCCAAGAAGGCTTGGGAGTCGAGCAGTACTTC. Translation: CASSQEGLGVEQYF.

This chain joins TRBV4-1 and TRBJ1-2; D is possibly TRBD1 (6 bases). CDR3 length: 16 residues. The germline gives CDR1 MGHRA, CDR2 YSYEKL. V lost 4 bases and J 7 bases, leaving 22 bases between the germline ends. This CDR3 reads CASSPTPSGVASGYTF. In DNA, the CDR3 is TGCGCCAGCAGCCCTACCCCCTCAGGGGTGGCAAGTGGCTACACCTTC.

V and J are TRBV5-1 and TRBJ1-1; D not certain. In germline, CDR1 is SGHRS, CDR2 YFSETQ. The CDR3 extends over 13 amino acids. The V gene lost 4 bases and the J gene lost 5 bases, with 12 bases spanning the gap. CDR3 bases: TGCGCCAGCAGCCATACGGTAGAAACTGAAGCTTTCTTT. Translation: CASSHTVETEAFF.

The chain joins TRBV30 to TRBJ2-2; 10 bases align to TRBD1. The CDR3 runs 15 residues. Trimming at V came to 0 bases and at J to 4 bases, leaving 2 bases not matched to a gene. CDR1 and CDR2 (germline): GTSNPN, SVGIG (reference sequence). The CDR3 sequence is CAWSVGTGVTGELFF. The CDR3 coding sequence is TGTGCCTGGAGTGTCGGGACAGGGGTCACCGGGGAGCTGTTTTTT.

The rearrangement joins TRBV4-1 to TRBJ2-2; 7 bases line up with TRBD2. The CDR3 runs to 16 residues. V lost 4 bases and J lost 4; bases outside the gene matches: 9. Per the germline V gene, CDR1 is MGHRA and CDR2 is YSYEKL. The CDR3 region has the DNA TGCGCCAGCAGCCCCAAGACTAGCAGGAGCACCGGGGAGCTGTTTTTT. This translates into CASSPKTSRSTGELFF.

In DNA, the CDR3 is TGTGCCAGCAGGACTGACAGGCGTGGTGAAGCTTTCTTT. This codes for CASRTDRRGEAFF. The V and J genes are TRBV6-5 and TRBJ1-1, with D tentatively TRBD1 (6 bases). The CDR3 loop spans 13 amino acids. Germline lookup yields CDR1 MNHEY and CDR2 SVGAGI. Trimming removed 6 bases from V and 7 bases from J, with 15 bases in between.

A note on this clone: One end of the junction is discordant with germline, which a read error may explain. The chain couples TRBV7-7 to TRBJ2-1; 12 bases map to TRBD1. The CDR3 extends over 15 amino acids. The germline gives CDR1 SSHAT, CDR2 FNYEAQ (reference sequence). The CDR3 region is CASSLGTGGKDEQFF. The CDR3 DNA follows: TGTGCTAGCAGCTTAGGGACAGGGGGCAAAGATGAGCAGTTCTTC. Drawing the rest from reference TRBV7-7 and TRBJ2-1, the complete variable domain is GAGVSQSPRYKVTKRGQDVTLRCDPISSHATLYWYQQALGQGPEFLTYFNYEAQPDKSGLPSDRFSAERPEGSISTLTIQRTEQRDSAMYRCASSLGTGGKDEQFFGPGTRLTVL.

CDR3 residues: CASSHDSSNQPQHF. CDR3 DNA sequence: TGTGCCAGCAGCCACGACAGCAGCAATCAGCCCCAGCATTTT. This chain links TRBV7-9 with TRBJ1-5; D possibly corresponds to TRBD1 (5 bases). Trimming stripped 5 bases from V and 1 base from J, with 9 bases between. CDR1 is SEHNR, CDR2 FQNEAQ, per germline (reference sequence). This CDR3 region has 14 residues.

The chain couples TRBV27 to TRBJ1-2, with 9 positions matching TRBD1. CDR3 length: 14 residues. Germline CDR1 is MNHEY and CDR2 is SMNVEV (reference sequence). V was pared by 5 bases and J by 7 bases, with 8 bases of the junction left unmatched. CDR3 residues: CASSAGQGIGGYTF. The CDR3 DNA reads TGTGCCAGCAGTGCCGGACAGGGGATCGGTGGCTACACCTTC.

This clone came up a few times. V is TRBV27 and J is TRBJ2-1, with TRBD2 matching over 11 bases. Germline V CDR1 and CDR2: MNHEY, SMNVEV (reference sequence). The CDR3 spans 16 residues. The junction had 9 bases not matched to a gene; V was cut back by 4 bases and J by 7 bases. CDR3 bases: TGTGCCAGCAGTTCGGGGAGACTAGCGGGACGTAATGAGCAGTTCTTC. Its protein product is CASSSGRLAGRNEQFF.

This clone appeared a few times. The V gene is TRBV5-6, the J gene TRBJ2-7; tentative D call: TRBD1 (6 bases). CDR1 and CDR2 from the germline V gene are SGHDT and YYEEEE. The length of the CDR3 is 13 residues. V lost 3 bases and J 6 bases, leaving 13 bases between the germline ends. For the CDR3, the DNA is TGTGCCAGCAGCTCGACAGGAAGGGTCGAGCAGTACTTC. Translation gives CASSSTGRVEQYF.

The chain combines TRBV7-8 with TRBJ1-2, with TRBD1 matching over 10 bases. J lost 7 bases, V lost 5 bases, and 13 bases had no gene match. The CDR3 consists of 16 residues. Germline V gives CDR1 SGHVS, CDR2 FQNEAQ. The CDR3 nucleotides read TGTGCCAGCAGCACCATGCCGGGACAGGGGTCAGGTGGCTACACCTTC. This encodes CASSTMPGQGSGGYTF.

This sequence joins TRBV5-4 and TRBJ2-1; 13 bases fit TRBD2. CDR3 length: 14 residues. In germline, CDR1 is SGHNT, CDR2 YYREEE (reference sequence). J lost 8 bases, V lost 4 bases, and 3 bases had no gene match. CDR3 DNA sequence: TGTGCCAGCAGCCGGACTAGCGGGAGCGATGAGCAGTTCTTC. Translation gives CASSRTSGSDEQFF.

This clone was detected once. The chain couples TRBV5-4 to TRBJ1-2; the match to TRBD1 covers 11 bases. CDR1 and CDR2 from the germline V gene are SGHNT and YYREEE (reference sequence). V was pared by 5 bases and J by 1 base, with 4 bases of the junction left unmatched. The CDR3 runs to 15 residues. This chain's CDR3 is CASSIGTGGNYGYTF. The DNA for the CDR3 is TGTGCCAGCAGTATTGGGACAGGGGGTAACTATGGCTACACCTTC.

DNA of the CDR3: TGTGCCAGCAGCGCGGGGGAATACACCATATATTTT. Residues: CASSAGEYTIYF. The chain employs TRBV9 and TRBJ1-3; TRBD1 is a possible D gene (5 bases). V shed 3 bases and J shed 8 bases, with 9 bases lying between them. Looked up from germline, CDR1 is SGDLS and CDR2 is YYNGEE. CDR3 length: 12 amino acids.

The rearrangement joins TRBV6-4 to TRBJ1-1, with D perhaps TRBD1 (6 bases). This CDR3 comprises 13 residues. Germline V gene lookup returns CDR1 MRHNA and CDR2 SNTAGT. Trimming shortened V by 8 bases and J by 3 bases, and 13 bases separated the two germline ends. CDR3 protein: CASARQVYTEAFF. For the CDR3, the DNA is TGTGCCAGCGCACGACAGGTCTACACTGAAGCTTTCTTT.

This chain links TRBV5-1 with TRBJ2-1; D is possibly TRBD2 (5 bases). Per germline, CDR1 SGHRS and CDR2 YFSETQ. The V end was cut by 0 bases, the J end by 6 bases, with 13 bases between. The CDR3 loop spans 15 amino acids. CDR3 sequence (DNA): TGCGCCAGCAGCTTGGCGGCTCCCGCGGGCAATGAGCAGTTCTTC. This translates into CASSLAAPAGNEQFF.

This chain links TRBV11-2 with TRBJ1-6; tentative D call: TRBD1 (6 bases). The CDR3 sequence is 14 residues long. Trimming stripped 6 bases from V and 7 bases from J, with 13 bases between. Germline V gene lookup returns CDR1 SGHAT and CDR2 FQNNGV. CDR3: CASRIRRGNSPLHF. The CDR3 DNA reads TGTGCCAGCAGGATACGAAGGGGGAATTCACCCCTCCACTTT.

The genes are TRBV10-2 and TRBJ1-1; D might be TRBD1 (5 bases). The CDR3 sequence is 13 residues long. Germline V gene sequence: CDR1 WSHSY, CDR2 SAAADI. The V end lost 4 bases, the J end lost 3 bases, and 9 bases lay between the germline ends. The CDR3 nucleotides read TGCGCCAGCAGTGTCGGGGGGTACACTGAAGCTTTCTTT. Protein product: CASSVGGYTEAFF.

This rearrangement joins TRBV5-1 to TRBJ2-5, with 8 bases lining up with TRBD1. The CDR3 is made up of 15 amino acids. The junction had 8 bases not matched to a gene; V was cut back by 5 bases and J by 2 bases. In germline, CDR1 is SGHRS, CDR2 YFSETQ. The CDR3 reads CASSEGTGQQETQYF. The CDR3 region has the DNA TGCGCCAGCAGTGAGGGGACAGGCCAACAAGAGACCCAGTACTTC.

The V call is TRBV19, the J call TRBJ2-3, with 7 bases matching TRBD1. This CDR3 contains 17 residues. The germline CDR1 and CDR2 sequences are LNHDA and SQIVND (reference sequence). V trimming: 6 bases; J trimming: 0 bases; junction bases outside the gene matches: 12. CDR3 DNA: TGTGCCAGTAGCCCGATCAGGGGGTCTACTAGCACAGATACGCAGTATTTT. Residues: CASSPIRGSTSTDTQYF.

This clone has just a few counts. The J gene is TRBJ2-2, the V gene TRBV18, with unresolved D. Germline loops: CDR1 KGHSH, CDR2 LQKENI. V dropped 3 bases and J dropped 0 bases, with 5 bases sitting between them. This CDR3 is 14 amino acids long. The CDR3 is CASSPQSNTGELFF. The CDR3 coding sequence is TGTGCCAGCTCACCCCAATCGAACACCGGGGAGCTGTTTTTT.

This rearrangement joins TRBV19 to TRBJ1-2; D possibly corresponds to TRBD1 (5 bases). The V end was cut by 6 bases, the J end by 4 bases, with 15 bases between. The CDR3 contains 14 residues. Germline V gives CDR1 LNHDA, CDR2 SQIVND (reference sequence). In DNA, the CDR3 is TGTGCCAGTAGCCGCGGGGCAGACATCTATGGCTACACCTTC. Translated, it gives CASSRGADIYGYTF.

CDR3 region: CASLSGTGGGGYTF. The CDR3 DNA follows: TGTGCCAGCCTTTCCGGGACAGGGGGCGGCGGCTACACCTTC. The J gene is TRBJ1-2, the V gene TRBV28; 12 bases match TRBD1. The CDR3 is made up of 14 amino acids. Per germline, CDR1 MDHEN and CDR2 SYDVKM. The ends lost 8 bases at V and 8 bases at J; junction bases unmatched: 9.

The rearrangement links TRBV12-5 to TRBJ2-2; 10 nucleotides match TRBD1. Per germline, CDR1 LGHNT and CDR2 FRNRAP. The CDR3 has 16 residues. J gave up 3 bases and V 2 bases, and 3 bases lay outside the gene matches. The CDR3 reads CASGLRGTGDTGELFF. DNA of the CDR3: TGTGCTAGTGGTTTGAGGGGGACAGGGGACACCGGGGAGCTGTTTTTT.

This chain links TRBV4-1 with TRBJ2-2; D may be TRBD2 (6 bases). The CDR3 has 16 amino acids. CDR1 and CDR2 (germline): MGHRA, YSYEKL. The V and J ends lost 1 base and 9 bases respectively, with 18 bases between them. The CDR3 spells CASSQVVGDLTRELFF. CDR3 coding DNA: TGCGCCAGCAGCCAAGTGGTGGGGGACTTGACGAGGGAGCTGTTTTTT.

V and J are TRBV4-1 and TRBJ2-3; 14 positions agree with TRBD2. J gave up 4 bases and V 6 bases, and 6 bases lay outside the gene matches. Germline CDR1 reads MGHRA; CDR2 reads YSYEKL. The CDR3 runs 16 residues. The CDR3 sequence is CASSRLAGGLADTQYF. The CDR3, as DNA: TGCGCCAGCAGTCGACTAGCGGGGGGGCTAGCAGATACGCAGTATTTT.